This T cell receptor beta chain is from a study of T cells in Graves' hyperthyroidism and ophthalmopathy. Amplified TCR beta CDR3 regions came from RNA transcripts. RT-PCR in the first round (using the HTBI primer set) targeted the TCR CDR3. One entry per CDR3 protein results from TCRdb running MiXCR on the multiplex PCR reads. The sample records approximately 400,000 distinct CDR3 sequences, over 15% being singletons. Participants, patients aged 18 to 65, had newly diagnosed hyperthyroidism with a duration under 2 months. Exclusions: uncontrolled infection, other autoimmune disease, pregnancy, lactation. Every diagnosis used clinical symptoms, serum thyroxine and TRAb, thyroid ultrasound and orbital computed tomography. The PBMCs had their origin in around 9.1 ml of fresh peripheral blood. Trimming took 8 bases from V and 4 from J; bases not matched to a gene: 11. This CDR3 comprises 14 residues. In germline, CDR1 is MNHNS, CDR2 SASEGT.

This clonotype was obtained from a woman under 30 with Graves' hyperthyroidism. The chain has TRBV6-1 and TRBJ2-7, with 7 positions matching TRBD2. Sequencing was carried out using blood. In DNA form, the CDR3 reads TGTGCCAGCGAACGGGTGGCGGGAGCATACGAGCAGTACTTC. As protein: CASERVAGAYEQYF.